This T cell receptor beta chain was captured by sequencing in a study of cytomegalovirus exposure and HLA in healthy donors. Study overall: Later, an analysis reported that the 130 or so validation repertoires had used the same platform as the approximately 690 first-cohort repertoires.

CDR1 and CDR2 (germline): LGHNT, FRNRAP. The CDR3 runs 19 residues. V was pared by 5 bases and J by 0 bases, with 11 bases of the junction left unmatched. TCRdb keeps only in-frame clones here, not all; method: immunoSEQ multiplex PCR. This table has 200,000 to 250,000 clones, 87% appearing once. Sequenced: PBMCs. The origin of this receptor is a woman aged 18-29 years in good health and CMV-seropositive. The chain uses TRBV12-5 and TRBJ2-3, with 13 positions matching TRBD2. CDR3 loop: CASGTSLAGGIPSTDTQYF. The CDR3 DNA reads as TGTGCTAGTGGTACGTCACTAGCGGGAGGGATACCTAGCACAGATACGCAGTATTTT.